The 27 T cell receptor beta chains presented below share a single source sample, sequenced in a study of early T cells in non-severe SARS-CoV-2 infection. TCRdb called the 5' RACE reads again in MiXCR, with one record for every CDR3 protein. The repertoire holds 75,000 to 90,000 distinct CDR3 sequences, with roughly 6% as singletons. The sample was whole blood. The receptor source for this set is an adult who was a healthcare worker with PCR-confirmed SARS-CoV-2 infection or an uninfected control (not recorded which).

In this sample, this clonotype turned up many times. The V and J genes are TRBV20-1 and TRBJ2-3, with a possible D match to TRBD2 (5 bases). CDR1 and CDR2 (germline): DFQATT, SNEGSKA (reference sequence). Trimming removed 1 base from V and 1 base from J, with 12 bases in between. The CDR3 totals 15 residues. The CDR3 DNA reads TGCAGTGCTAGAGTCCAGCGGTCTGGCACAGATACGCAGTATTTT. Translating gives CSARVQRSGTDTQYF.

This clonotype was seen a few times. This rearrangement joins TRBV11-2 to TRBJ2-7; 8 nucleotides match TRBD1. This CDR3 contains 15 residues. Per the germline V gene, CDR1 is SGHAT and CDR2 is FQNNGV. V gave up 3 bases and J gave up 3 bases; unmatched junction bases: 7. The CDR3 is CASSLLLDRGYEQYF. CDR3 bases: TGTGCCAGCAGCTTGCTACTAGACAGGGGCTACGAGCAGTACTTC. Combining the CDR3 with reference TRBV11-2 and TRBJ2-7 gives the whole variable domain EAGVAQSPRYKIIEKRQSVAFWCNPISGHATLYWYQQILGQGPKLLIQFQNNGVVDDSQLPKDRFSAERLKGVDSTLKIQPAKLEDSAVYLCASSLLLDRGYEQYFGPGTRLTVT.

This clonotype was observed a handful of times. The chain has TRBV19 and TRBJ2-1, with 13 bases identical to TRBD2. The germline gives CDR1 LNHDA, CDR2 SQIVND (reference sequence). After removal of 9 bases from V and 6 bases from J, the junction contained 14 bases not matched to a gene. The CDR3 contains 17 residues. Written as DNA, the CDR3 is TGTGCCAGCACAAGGACTAGCGGGAGTGGCGGGCGCAATGAGCAGTTCTTC. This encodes CASTRTSGSGGRNEQFF.

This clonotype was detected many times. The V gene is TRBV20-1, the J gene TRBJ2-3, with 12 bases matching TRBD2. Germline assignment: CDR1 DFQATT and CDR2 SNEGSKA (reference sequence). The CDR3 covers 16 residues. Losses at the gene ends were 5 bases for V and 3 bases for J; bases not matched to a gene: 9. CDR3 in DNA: TGCAGTGCTTCACGACTAGCGGGAGATAGTACAGATACGCAGTATTTT. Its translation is CSASRLAGDSTDTQYF.

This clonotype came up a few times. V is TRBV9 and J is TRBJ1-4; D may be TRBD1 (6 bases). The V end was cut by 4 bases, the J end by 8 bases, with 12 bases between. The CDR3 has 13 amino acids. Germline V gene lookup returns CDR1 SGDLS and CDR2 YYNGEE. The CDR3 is CASSPGTSEKLFF. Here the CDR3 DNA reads TGTGCCAGCAGCCCAGGGACATCCGAAAAACTGTTTTTT.

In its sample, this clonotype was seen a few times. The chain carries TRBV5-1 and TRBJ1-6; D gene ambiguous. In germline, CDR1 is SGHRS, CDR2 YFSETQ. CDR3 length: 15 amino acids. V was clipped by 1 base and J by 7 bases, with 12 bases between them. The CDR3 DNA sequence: TGCGCCAGCAGCTTGTTGTCGGCAGAGAATTCACCCCTCCACTTT. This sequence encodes CASSLLSAENSPLHF.

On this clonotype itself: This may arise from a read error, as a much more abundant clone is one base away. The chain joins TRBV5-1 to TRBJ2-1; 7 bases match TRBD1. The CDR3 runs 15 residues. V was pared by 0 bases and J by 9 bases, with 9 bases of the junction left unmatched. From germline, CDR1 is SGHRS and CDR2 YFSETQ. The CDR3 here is CASSLERVDRVEQFF. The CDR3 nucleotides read TGCGCCAGCAGCTTGGAGCGCGTCGACAGGGTTGAGCAGTTCTTC.

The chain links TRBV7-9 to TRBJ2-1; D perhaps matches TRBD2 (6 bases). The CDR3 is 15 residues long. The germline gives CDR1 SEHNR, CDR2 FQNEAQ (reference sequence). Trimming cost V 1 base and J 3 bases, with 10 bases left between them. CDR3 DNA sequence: TGTGCCAGCAGCTTAGTCAGCGGGTACTACAATGAGCAGTTCTTC. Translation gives CASSLVSGYYNEQFF.

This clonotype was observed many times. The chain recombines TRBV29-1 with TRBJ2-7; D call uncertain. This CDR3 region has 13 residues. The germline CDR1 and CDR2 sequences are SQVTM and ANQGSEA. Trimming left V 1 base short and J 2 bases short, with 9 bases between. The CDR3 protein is CSVEVGKAYEQYF. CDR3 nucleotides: TGCAGCGTTGAAGTGGGGAAGGCCTACGAGCAGTACTTC.

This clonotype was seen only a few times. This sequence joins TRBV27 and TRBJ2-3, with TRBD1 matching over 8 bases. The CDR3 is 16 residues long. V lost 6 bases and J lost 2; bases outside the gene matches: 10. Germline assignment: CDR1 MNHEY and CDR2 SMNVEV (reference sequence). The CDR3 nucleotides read TGTGCCAGCAGCTTTCTCGGACAGGGACCCACAGATACGCAGTATTTT. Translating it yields CASSFLGQGPTDTQYF.

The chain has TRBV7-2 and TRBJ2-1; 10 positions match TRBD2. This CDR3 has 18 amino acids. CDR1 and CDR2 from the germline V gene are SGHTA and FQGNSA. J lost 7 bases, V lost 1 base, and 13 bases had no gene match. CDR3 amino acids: CASSLGWAGTSVKNEQFF. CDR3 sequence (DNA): TGTGCCAGCAGCTTAGGCTGGGCGGGGACTAGCGTAAAAAATGAGCAGTTCTTC.

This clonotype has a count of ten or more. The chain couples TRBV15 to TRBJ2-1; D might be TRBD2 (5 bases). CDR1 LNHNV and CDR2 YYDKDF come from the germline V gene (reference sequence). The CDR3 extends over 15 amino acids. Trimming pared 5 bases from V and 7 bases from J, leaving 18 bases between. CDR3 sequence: CATSSRSGLGNEQFF. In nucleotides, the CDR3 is TGTGCCACCAGCTCCCGCTCGGGGTTGGGGAATGAGCAGTTCTTC.

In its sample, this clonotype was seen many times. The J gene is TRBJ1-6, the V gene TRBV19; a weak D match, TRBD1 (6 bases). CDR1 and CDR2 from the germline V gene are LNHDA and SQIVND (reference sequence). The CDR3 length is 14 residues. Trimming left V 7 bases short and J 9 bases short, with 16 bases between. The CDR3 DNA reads TGTGCCAGTAATTCAGGGGCGCAAGGTTCACCCCTCCACTTT. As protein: CASNSGAQGSPLHF.

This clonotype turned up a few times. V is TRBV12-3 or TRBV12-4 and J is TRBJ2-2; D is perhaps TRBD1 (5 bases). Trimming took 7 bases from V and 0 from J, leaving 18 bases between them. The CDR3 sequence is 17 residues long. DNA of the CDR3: TGTGCCAGCACCCGGACACAGGAATTAACGAACACCGGGGAGCTGTTTTTT. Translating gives CASTRTQELTNTGELFF.

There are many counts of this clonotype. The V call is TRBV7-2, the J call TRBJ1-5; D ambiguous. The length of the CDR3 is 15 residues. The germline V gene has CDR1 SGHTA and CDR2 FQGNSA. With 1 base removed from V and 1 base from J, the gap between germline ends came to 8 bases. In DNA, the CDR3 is TGTGCCAGCAGCTTAGGGCAAGGCAGCAATCAGCCCCAGCATTTT. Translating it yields CASSLGQGSNQPQHF.

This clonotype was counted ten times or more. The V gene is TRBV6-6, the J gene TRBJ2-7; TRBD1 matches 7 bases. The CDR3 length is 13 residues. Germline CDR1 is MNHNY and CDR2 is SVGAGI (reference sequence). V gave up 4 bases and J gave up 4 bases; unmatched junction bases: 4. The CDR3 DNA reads TGTGCCAGCAGTTTACAGGGGCAATACGAGCAGTACTTC. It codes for CASSLQGQYEQYF.

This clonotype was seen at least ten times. The CDR3 region is CASSQAPDSTTYNEQFF. The CDR3 DNA is TGCGCCAGCAGCCAAGCCCCGGACTCTACTACTTACAATGAGCAGTTCTTC. The rearrangement joins TRBV4-1 to TRBJ2-1; maybe TRBD2 (5 bases). Per germline, CDR1 MGHRA and CDR2 YSYEKL. The CDR3 runs 17 residues. Trimming left V 1 base short and J 4 bases short, with 17 bases between.

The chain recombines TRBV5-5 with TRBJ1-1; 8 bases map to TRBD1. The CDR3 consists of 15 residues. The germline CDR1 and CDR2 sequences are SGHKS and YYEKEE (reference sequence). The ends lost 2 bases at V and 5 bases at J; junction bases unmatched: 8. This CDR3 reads CASSFFTGGPTEAFF. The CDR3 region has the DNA TGTGCCAGCAGCTTCTTCACAGGGGGACCTACTGAAGCTTTCTTT. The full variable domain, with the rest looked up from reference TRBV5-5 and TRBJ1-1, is DAGVTQSPTHLIKTRGQQVTLRCSPISGHKSVSWYQQVLGQGPQFIFQYYEKEERGRGNFPDRFSARQFPNYSSELNVNALLLGDSALYLCASSFFTGGPTEAFFGQGTRLTVV.

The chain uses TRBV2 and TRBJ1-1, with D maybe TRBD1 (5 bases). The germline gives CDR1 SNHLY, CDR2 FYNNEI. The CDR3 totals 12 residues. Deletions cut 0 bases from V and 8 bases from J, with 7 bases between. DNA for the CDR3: TGTGCCAGCAGTGAAGCGGGGGGGGAAGCTTTCTTT. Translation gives CASSEAGGEAFF.

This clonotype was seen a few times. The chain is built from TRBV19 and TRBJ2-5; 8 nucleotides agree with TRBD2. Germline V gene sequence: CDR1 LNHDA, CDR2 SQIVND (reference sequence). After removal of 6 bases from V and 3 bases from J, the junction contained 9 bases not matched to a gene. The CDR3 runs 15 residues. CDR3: CASSGPSGRKETQYF. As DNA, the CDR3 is TGTGCCAGTAGCGGCCCGAGCGGGAGAAAAGAGACCCAGTACTTC.

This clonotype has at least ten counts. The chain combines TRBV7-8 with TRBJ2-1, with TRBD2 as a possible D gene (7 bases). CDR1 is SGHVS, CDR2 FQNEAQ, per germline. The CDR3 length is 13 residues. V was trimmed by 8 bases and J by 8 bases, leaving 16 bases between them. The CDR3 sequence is CASSFGGGDEQFF. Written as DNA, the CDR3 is TGTGCCAGCTCCTTTGGGGGGGGCGATGAGCAGTTCTTC.

The CDR3 nucleotides are TGTGCCAGCAGCTTAGAGTGGAATAGGGAGCTGTTTTTT. Amino acids: CASSLEWNRELFF. This rearrangement joins TRBV7-9 to TRBJ2-2; no clear D. Germline loops: CDR1 SEHNR, CDR2 FQNEAQ (reference sequence). There are 13 residues in the CDR3. With 1 base removed from V and 9 bases from J, the gap between germline ends came to 9 bases.

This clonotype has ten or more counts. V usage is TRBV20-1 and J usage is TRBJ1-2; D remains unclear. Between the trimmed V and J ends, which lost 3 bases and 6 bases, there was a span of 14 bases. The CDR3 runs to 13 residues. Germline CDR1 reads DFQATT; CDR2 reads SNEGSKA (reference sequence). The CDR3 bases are TGCAGTGCTAGTTCTGGGCCCGTTAATGGCTACACCTTC. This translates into CSASSGPVNGYTF.

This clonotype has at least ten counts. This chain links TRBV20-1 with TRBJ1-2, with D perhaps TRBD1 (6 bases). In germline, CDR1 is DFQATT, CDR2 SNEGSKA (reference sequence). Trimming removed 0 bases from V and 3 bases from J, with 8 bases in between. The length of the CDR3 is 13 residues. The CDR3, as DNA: TGCAGTGCTAGAGACGAGGGGGACTATGGCTACACCTTC. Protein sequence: CSARDEGDYGYTF.

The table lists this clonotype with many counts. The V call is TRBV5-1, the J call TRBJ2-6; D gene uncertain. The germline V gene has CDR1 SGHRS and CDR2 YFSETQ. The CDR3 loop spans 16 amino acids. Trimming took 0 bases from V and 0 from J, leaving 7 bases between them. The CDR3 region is CASSLVSSSGANVLTF. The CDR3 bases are TGCGCCAGCAGCTTGGTATCCAGCTCTGGGGCCAACGTCCTGACTTTC.

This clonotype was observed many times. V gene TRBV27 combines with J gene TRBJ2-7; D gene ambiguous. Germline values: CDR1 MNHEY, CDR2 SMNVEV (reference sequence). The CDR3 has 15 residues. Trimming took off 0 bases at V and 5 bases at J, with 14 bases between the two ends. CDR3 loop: CASSLSARRSNEQYF. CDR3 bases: TGTGCCAGCAGTTTATCGGCTAGGCGATCTAACGAGCAGTACTTC.

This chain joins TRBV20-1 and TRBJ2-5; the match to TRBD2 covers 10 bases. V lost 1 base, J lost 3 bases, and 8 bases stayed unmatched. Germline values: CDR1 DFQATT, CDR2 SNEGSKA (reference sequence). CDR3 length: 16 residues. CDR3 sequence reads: CSARVPSGRAEETQYF. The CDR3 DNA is TGCAGTGCTAGAGTCCCGAGCGGGAGGGCCGAAGAGACCCAGTACTTC.